Below, 13 T cell receptor beta chains from the same sample are listed, as sequenced in a study of blood T cell repertoires in COVID-19. Clones were sequenced by immunoSEQ multiplex PCR, and TCRdb holds only the in-frame ones, with some missing. The sample shows 150,000 to 200,000 clones, roughly 76% of them seen only once. Sequencing was done on a sample of peripheral blood. These receptors were taken from a woman at least 80 years old with COVID-19, enrolled during active disease.

The chain employs TRBV2 and TRBJ2-3; tentatively, D is TRBD1 (6 bases). This CDR3 contains 14 residues. Trimming stripped 5 bases from V and 2 bases from J, with 11 bases between. CDR1 is SNHLY, CDR2 FYNNEI, per germline. The CDR3 DNA follows: TGTGCCAGCAGTTACCCAGGGGTCACAGATACGCAGTATTTT. Amino acid sequence: CASSYPGVTDTQYF.

The J gene is TRBJ1-1, the V gene TRBV15; TRBD1 agrees at 7 bases. Per germline, CDR1 LNHNV and CDR2 YYDKDF (reference sequence). Trimming at V came to 0 bases and at J to 7 bases, leaving 5 bases not matched to a gene. The CDR3 contains 14 residues. The CDR3 loop reads CATSRDGTAREAFF. The DNA of the CDR3 is TGTGCCACCAGCAGAGATGGGACAGCCCGTGAAGCTTTCTTT.

The V and J genes are TRBV10-3 and TRBJ1-3; D gene ambiguous. The germline V gene encodes CDR1 ENHRY and CDR2 SYGVKD. V lost 2 bases and J lost 0, with 11 bases in between. The CDR3 runs 16 residues. The CDR3: CAISEEQFFSGNTIYF. CDR3 bases: TGTGCCATCAGTGAGGAACAGTTCTTCTCTGGAAACACCATATATTTT.

The table lists this clone with a few counts. The genes are TRBV11-3 and TRBJ1-3; D remains ambiguous. The CDR3 consists of 21 residues. Germline CDR1 and CDR2: SGHNT and YENEEA. V was shortened by 0 bases and J by 4 bases, with 28 bases between the two germline ends. CDR3 residues: CASSLEHSPQITPAGGNTIYF. CDR3 DNA sequence: TGTGCCAGCAGCTTAGAACACTCCCCCCAAATCACGCCCGCGGGAGGAAACACCATATATTTT.

The rearrangement uses TRBV14 and TRBJ2-1, with D possibly TRBD1 on 5 matching bases. CDR1 and CDR2 (germline): SGHDN, FVKESK. The CDR3 loop spans 14 amino acids. With 4 bases removed from V and 4 bases from J, the gap between germline ends came to 11 bases. The CDR3 region is CASSLDSWYNEQFF. As DNA, the CDR3 is TGTGCCAGCAGCCTTGACAGCTGGTACAATGAGCAGTTCTTC.

The V and J genes are TRBV28 and TRBJ1-2; perhaps TRBD1 as D (5 bases). Germline V gene data show CDR1 as MDHEN and CDR2 as SYDVKM. V lost 6 bases, J lost 4 bases, and 18 bases lay in between. The CDR3 has 15 residues. The CDR3 loop reads CASSAWDGRPYGYTF. CDR3 nucleotides: TGTGCCAGCAGCGCCTGGGACGGGAGGCCCTATGGCTACACCTTC.

This chain connects TRBV24-1 to TRBJ2-3; 8 bases match TRBD1. The J segment lost 5 bases and the V segment lost 4 bases, leaving 19 bases of the junction unmatched. The CDR3 is 19 residues long. Germline assignment: CDR1 KGHDR and CDR2 SFDVKD. In DNA, the CDR3 is TGTGCCACCAGTGAAGCTGGTGTGCGACAGGGGTGGAGGGAAGATACGCAGTATTTT. The encoded protein is CATSEAGVRQGWREDTQYF.

A single count supports this clone. The CDR3 here is CASSPLAGGPLRELFF. Here the CDR3 DNA reads TGTGCCAGCAGTCCCCTAGCGGGGGGGCCCCTCCGGGAGCTGTTTTTT. This chain uses TRBV6-2 or TRBV6-3 with TRBJ2-2; 12 bases agree with TRBD2. There are 16 residues in the CDR3. Unmatched junction bases numbered 10, after V lost 5 bases and J lost 9 bases. The germline V gene has CDR1 MNHEY and CDR2 SVGEGT.

The J gene is TRBJ2-7, the V gene TRBV27; unclear D gene. This CDR3 spans 14 amino acids. CDR1 MNHEY and CDR2 SMNVEV come from the germline V gene (reference sequence). V was trimmed by 6 bases and J by 3 bases, leaving 15 bases between them. Written as DNA, the CDR3 is TGTGCCAGCAGCCCCCTCGGTCGAGACTACGAGCAGTACTTC. Protein: CASSPLGRDYEQYF.

Concerning this clone: This CDR3 is also generated by other DNA sequences in the sample. The rearrangement joins TRBV5-1 to TRBJ2-5; possibly TRBD1 for D (5 bases). The CDR3 spans 13 residues. Germline CDR1 is SGHRS and CDR2 is YFSETQ. Trimming stripped 3 bases from V and 3 bases from J, with 9 bases between. The CDR3 coding sequence is TGCGCCAGCAGCTCCAGGGTGGAAGAGACCCAGTACTTC. It encodes CASSSRVEETQYF. Filled out from reference TRBV5-1 and TRBJ2-5, the complete variable domain reads KAGVTQTPRYLIKTRGQQVTLSCSPISGHRSVSWYQQTPGQGLQFLFEYFSETQRNKGNFPGRFSGRQFSNSRSEMNVSTLELGDSALYLCASSSRVEETQYFGPGTRLLVL.

This clone appeared a few times. V usage is TRBV4-1 and J usage is TRBJ2-2; TRBD1 matches 11 bases. This CDR3 region has 16 residues. The V gene end was trimmed by 5 bases and the J gene end by 6 bases; junction bases not matched to a gene: 8. Germline CDR1 MGHRA, CDR2 YSYEKL. The chain's CDR3 is CASSRSPGQGAGELFF. The CDR3, as DNA: TGCGCCAGCAGCAGAAGTCCGGGACAGGGGGCCGGGGAGCTGTTTTTT.

The chain carries TRBV15 and TRBJ1-6; D perhaps matches TRBD1 (6 bases). Germline-derived CDR1 and CDR2 are LNHNV and YYDKDF (reference sequence). The V end lost 1 base, the J end lost 3 bases, and 7 bases lay between the germline ends. The CDR3 is 15 residues long. This CDR3 reads CATSRGRGYNSPLHF. For the CDR3, the DNA is TGTGCCACCAGCAGAGGCAGGGGCTATAATTCACCCCTCCACTTT.

The chain joins TRBV27 to TRBJ1-2; the D gene is possibly TRBD1 (5 bases). Per the germline V gene, CDR1 is MNHEY and CDR2 is SMNVEV (reference sequence). The CDR3 runs to 15 residues. Trimming took 8 bases from V and 5 from J, leaving 21 bases between them. DNA for the CDR3: TGTGCCAGCTCCCGCACGGGGGGGTTGGGGTATGGCTACACCTTC. As protein: CASSRTGGLGYGYTF.